This T cell receptor (beta chain) was profiled in a study of CD8+CD57+ T cells in acquired aplastic anemia. This clonotype was recorded many times. The antigen is unknown. From germline, CDR1 is DFQATT and CDR2 SNEGSKA (reference sequence). V gave up 5 bases and J gave up 7 bases, with 19 bases separating them. CDR3 length equals 14 residues. Sequenced patients had shown CD8+CD57+ cell expansion by flow cytometry. As a group, the patients uniformly had severe acquired aplastic anemia. Both TCR beta VDJ combination and CDR3 sequence profiling were carried out. Genomic DNA was the template for this profiling. TCRdb processed the reads anew with MiXCR; each CDR3 protein has one entry. The table records 150,000 to 180,000 distinct CDR3 sequences, about 48% of them present only once. Study-wide results and caveats: No significant patient-versus-control difference appeared in CD8+ Simpson's diversity. Patients had around 30 CD8+ CDR3 sequences in common with controls (the shared set).

Sequenced input: sorted CD4+, CD8+, or CD8+CD57+ T cells (not recorded which) from PBMCs. The chain uses TRBV20-1 and TRBJ2-3; D perhaps matches TRBD2 (6 bases). The clonotype comes from a human donor with aplastic anemia. CDR3 DNA sequence: TGCAGTGCTTGGCAGGAGGGTCGATCTAATACGCAGTATTTT. Translating it yields CSAWQEGRSNTQYF.